The T cell receptor beta chain described here comes from a study of T cells in Graves' hyperthyroidism and ophthalmopathy. Graves' hyperthyroidism is called stable when ophthalmopathy does not progress within 18 months. The hyperthyroidism was newly diagnosed and had lasted under 2 months; the patients were aged 18 to 65. For the diagnoses, clinical symptoms, serum thyroxine and TRAb, thyroid ultrasound and orbital computed tomography were used. This clonotype has a count of ten or more. TCR beta CDR3 sequences were amplified from RNA transcripts. Researchers ran a first-round RT-PCR on the TCR CDR3 using the HTBI primer set. TCRdb re-derived calls from the multiplex PCR reads in MiXCR, one entry per CDR3 protein. This table has about 700,000 distinct CDR3 sequences, roughly 15% appearing once. This CDR3 comprises 22 residues. Germline V lookup: CDR1 DFQATT, CDR2 SNEGSKA (reference sequence). V shed 3 bases, J shed 4 bases, and the junction held 25 bases outside the gene matches.

The receptor's source is a woman aged 18-35 years with Graves' hyperthyroidism. The chain has TRBV20-1 and TRBJ2-4; 12 nucleotides align to TRBD2. Sequenced input: blood. The CDR3: CSASDDAGLAGDFFARKNIQYF. DNA for the CDR3: TGCAGTGCTAGCGATGACGCGGGACTAGCGGGTGACTTTTTCGCGAGGAAAAACATTCAGTACTTC.